A selection of T cell receptor beta chains follows, all from one sample in a study of cytomegalovirus exposure and HLA in healthy donors. Data came from immunoSEQ multiplex PCR; TCRdb stores just in-frame clones and leaves some out. The sample holds 170,000 or so clones, roughly 84% seen once. Input material: PBMCs. These receptors were obtained from a man aged 18-30 years in good health and CMV-seronegative. Each CDR3 is given without its conserved first and last residue. D genes are given only for firm matches. A clone size is listed for some rows: how often the clone was seen (once, few, many), or a class if it is expanded.

V gene	J gene	CDR3 length	D gene	clone size	CDR3 protein
TRBV7-9	TRBJ2-3	14	-	-	ASSSGFDDSGDTQY
TRBV18	TRBJ1-1	12	TRBD1	-	ASLQDRAGTEAF
TRBV9	TRBJ2-7	13	TRBD1	-	ASSVGQGILYEQY
TRBV29-1	TRBJ1-2	10	-	-	SVERGAEGYT
TRBV7-3	TRBJ2-7	14	TRBD1	-	AGSLVGTGSSYEQY
TRBV5-1	TRBJ2-7	10	TRBD2	-	ASAGGYYEQY
TRBV30	TRBJ1-6	11	-	few	AWRPGLNSPLH
TRBV2	TRBJ2-7	13	-	-	ASSEALTSRLEQY
TRBV28	TRBJ2-1	13	TRBD2	-	ASSLPSSGYNEQF
TRBV28	TRBJ2-2	13	TRBD1	-	AALPGTGVPGELF
TRBV7-6	TRBJ1-6	14	TRBD1	-	ASRITYRGNNSPLH
TRBV27	TRBJ1-6	14	TRBD1	-	ASSFEPGGEYSPLH
TRBV18	TRBJ1-2	11	TRBD1	-	ASSETGQYGYT
TRBV6-6	TRBJ1-2	9	-	-	ASTGVEGYT
TRBV19	TRBJ1-1	12	-	-	ASSIEGMNTEAF
TRBV7-3	TRBJ2-3	12	-	-	ASSPGQSTDTQY
TRBV7-6	TRBJ2-7	13	-	once	ASSLARALSYEQY
TRBV19	TRBJ1-1	12	-	-	ASVGPRGGTEAF
TRBV25-1	TRBJ2-7	12	TRBD2	-	ASRLAGGPGEQY
TRBV27	TRBJ2-7	11	TRBD1	-	ASSYGQEYEQY
TRBV2	TRBJ1-4	13	-	-	ASEARESLNEKLF
TRBV7-3	TRBJ2-3	12	TRBD1	-	ASSSGQAADTQY
TRBV28	TRBJ1-6	14	TRBD1	-	ASRPDRASYNSPLH
TRBV5-1	TRBJ1-1	11	-	-	ASSLEELTEAF
TRBV28	TRBJ1-4	13	-	-	ASSEPGTTNEKLF
TRBV6-5	TRBJ1-5	11	-	-	ASSYAENQPQH